This TCR beta chain was recorded in a study of T cell responses to AZD1222 COVID-19 vaccine. Second doses that came at about 4 or about 12 weeks were put together. Per germline, CDR1 SNHLY and CDR2 FYNNEI. The V end lost 8 bases, the J end lost 1 base, and 11 bases lay between the germline ends. The CDR3 has 13 residues. Here immunoSEQ multiplex PCR was the method, and the copy in TCRdb shows in-frame clones only, minus some. The sample includes tens of thousands of clones, under 95% of them seen just once. The V and J genes are TRBV2 and TRBJ2-5; D may be TRBD2 (6 bases). The sequence came from an adult who received the AZD1222 COVID-19 vaccine. Specimen: peripheral blood, collected 28 days after the second AZD1222 dose. Written as DNA, the CDR3 is TGTGCCAGCGAACCCGGGAGCCAAGAGACCCAGTACTTC. This gives the protein CASEPGSQETQYF.